This T cell receptor (beta chain) was retrieved from a study of blood T cells in healthy people across ages. Study-level findings and limits: Higher diversity and more naive CD4+ cells were features of long-lived donors, compared to aged donors.

Concerning this clonotype: What it binds is not known.

In terms of origin and age, donors were healthy Caucasian individuals from Russia aged 6 to 90. Samples each yielded at least 5 micrograms of total RNA. Primed by a sample-barcoded 5' primer and a J-beta primer mix, a second PCR proceeded for 7 to 11 cycles. Each cDNA molecule received a tag from a template-switch adaptor that had 12 random nucleotides. In TCRdb, the 5' RACE reads were re-called with MiXCR into one record per CDR3 protein. The profile shows about 1.5 million distinct CDR3 sequences, roughly two fifths of them singletons. The sequenced sample consisted of blood. The origin of this receptor is a young woman in good health.

CDR3: CASSLVAGGAEQYF. The CDR3 coding sequence is TGTGCCAGCAGCTTAGTAGCGGGAGGCGCCGAGCAGTACTTC. The V and J genes are TRBV7-2 and TRBJ2-4, with 10 nucleotides matching TRBD2. The DNA matches TRBJ2-7 better at its end, which makes the J call doubtful. Germline CDR1 reads SGHTA; CDR2 reads FQGNSA. The CDR3 extends over 14 amino acids.